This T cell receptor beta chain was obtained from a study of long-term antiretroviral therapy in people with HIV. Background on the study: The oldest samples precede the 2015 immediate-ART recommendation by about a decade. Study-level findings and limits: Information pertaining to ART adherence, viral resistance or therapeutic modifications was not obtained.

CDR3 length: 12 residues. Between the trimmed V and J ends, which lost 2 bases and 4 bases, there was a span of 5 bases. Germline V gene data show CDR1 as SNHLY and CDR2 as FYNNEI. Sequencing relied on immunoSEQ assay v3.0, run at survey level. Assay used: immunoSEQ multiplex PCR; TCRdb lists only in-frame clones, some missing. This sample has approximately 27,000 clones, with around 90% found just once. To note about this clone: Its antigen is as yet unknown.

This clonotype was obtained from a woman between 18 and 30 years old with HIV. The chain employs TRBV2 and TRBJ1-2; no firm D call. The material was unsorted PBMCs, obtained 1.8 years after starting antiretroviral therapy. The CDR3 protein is CASSEISYGYTF. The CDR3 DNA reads TGTGCCAGCAGTGAAATCAGCTATGGCTACACCTTC.